The 13 T cell receptor beta chains given below trace back to one sample, sequenced in a study of T cells after yellow fever vaccination. TCRdb recomputed calls from the 5' RACE reads with MiXCR, one row per CDR3 protein. This sample has about 230,000 distinct CDR3 sequences; approximately 6.8% occur once, and the top ten carry roughly 1%. The starting material was CD4+ T cells sorted from PBMCs, obtained on the day of the yellow fever booster vaccination. The receptors stem from a young man who received the YFV17D yellow fever vaccine.

The chain has TRBV20-1 and TRBJ1-6; no reliable D call. Germline CDR1 DFQATT, CDR2 SNEGSKA (reference sequence). The CDR3 has 12 residues. Trimming took off 6 bases at V and 7 bases at J, with 10 bases between the two ends. As DNA, the CDR3 is TGCAGTGCAGGGCCCCAAAATTCACCCCTCCACTTT. Its protein product is CSAGPQNSPLHF.

The chain combines TRBV20-1 with TRBJ2-5; the D gene could be TRBD1 or TRBD2 (5 bases each). Trimming pared 6 bases from V and 5 bases from J, leaving 13 bases between. The CDR3 runs 12 residues. From germline, CDR1 is DFQATT and CDR2 SNEGSKA (reference sequence). The CDR3 DNA sequence: TGCAGTGCCTCCGGGACGCTCGAGACCCAGTACTTC. Protein product: CSASGTLETQYF.

This clonotype has a handful of counts. This chain joins TRBV11-2 and TRBJ1-1, with D perhaps matching TRBD1 (5 bases). V lost 5 bases to trimming and J lost 4 bases, with 14 bases between them. Germline V lookup: CDR1 SGHAT, CDR2 FQNNGV. The CDR3 consists of 14 residues. This CDR3 reads CASSEGTGSTEAFF. The CDR3 DNA is TGTGCCAGCAGCGAAGGGACGGGGAGCACTGAAGCTTTCTTT.

This clonotype was counted at least ten times. V is TRBV29-1 and J is TRBJ2-7, with D possibly being TRBD1 (6 bases). CDR1 SQVTM and CDR2 ANQGSEA come from the germline V gene. Trimming took off 5 bases at V and 0 bases at J, with 20 bases between the two ends. The CDR3 has 16 amino acids. The CDR3 here is CSVSKGGQFRSYEQYF. Written as DNA, the CDR3 is TGCAGCGTTAGTAAAGGTGGACAGTTCCGCTCCTACGAGCAGTACTTC.

This clonotype came up many times. The chain carries TRBV29-1 and TRBJ2-2; 9 nucleotides match TRBD1. Germline V CDR1 and CDR2: SQVTM, ANQGSEA. The J segment lost 4 bases and the V segment lost 4 bases, leaving 4 bases of the junction unmatched. The CDR3 runs 14 residues. This chain's CDR3 is CSVGQGVLTGELFF. The DNA of the CDR3 is TGCAGCGTTGGACAGGGGGTTCTCACCGGGGAGCTGTTTTTT.

This clonotype was recorded at least ten times. V and J are TRBV20-1 and TRBJ2-4, with 14 nucleotides matching TRBD2. V was clipped by 5 bases and J by 6 bases; unmatched bases: 6. The CDR3 is made up of 15 amino acids. The germline gives CDR1 DFQATT, CDR2 SNEGSKA (reference sequence). CDR3 in amino acids: CSAARLAGGGNIQYF. The CDR3 nucleotides are TGCAGTGCTGCGAGACTAGCGGGAGGGGGAAACATTCAGTACTTC.

This clonotype was seen ten or more times. J is TRBJ2-2 and V is TRBV5-5; either TRBD1 or TRBD2 may supply D (5 bases each). The V gene lost 1 base and the J gene lost 8 bases, with 12 bases spanning the gap. Germline V gene data show CDR1 as SGHKS and CDR2 as YYEKEE (reference sequence). This CDR3 contains 14 residues. CDR3 nucleotides: TGTGCCAGCAGCTTGTCTCCCGGGGCGGGGGAGCTGTTTTTT. It encodes CASSLSPGAGELFF.

This clonotype was seen more than once but under ten times. J is TRBJ2-2 and V is TRBV9; the match to TRBD2 covers 8 bases. Per germline, CDR1 SGDLS and CDR2 YYNGEE. This CDR3 spans 16 amino acids. V lost 2 bases, J lost 5 bases, and 8 bases stayed unmatched. The CDR3 spells CASSVESGSGTGELFF. CDR3 DNA: TGTGCCAGCAGCGTCGAGAGCGGGAGTGGTACCGGGGAGCTGTTTTTT.

The table lists this clonotype with many counts. The chain has TRBV20-1 and TRBJ2-5; tentatively, D is TRBD1 (5 bases). Looked up from germline, CDR1 is DFQATT and CDR2 is SNEGSKA (reference sequence). V gave up 0 bases and J gave up 5 bases, with 16 bases separating them. This CDR3 has 15 residues. The CDR3 DNA is TGCAGTGCTAGAGATCCACTGGGGCCGGGTGAGACCCAGTACTTC. As protein: CSARDPLGPGETQYF.

The rearrangement links TRBV30 to TRBJ2-1; weak D call: TRBD2 (6 bases). Per the germline V gene, CDR1 is GTSNPN and CDR2 is SVGIG (reference sequence). Trimming took off 3 bases at V and 4 bases at J, with 13 bases between the two ends. The CDR3 consists of 14 residues. The CDR3 DNA sequence: TGTGCCTGGAGGAAACCCGGACTATACAATGAGCAGTTCTTC. The encoded protein is CAWRKPGLYNEQFF.

This clonotype was seen at least ten times. The V call is TRBV12-3 or TRBV12-4, the J call TRBJ2-3; D perhaps matches TRBD2 (5 bases). The CDR3 covers 14 residues. V lost 10 bases and J lost 2, with 16 bases in between. The CDR3 region is CATKVPGNTDTQYF. The DNA of the CDR3 is TGTGCCACCAAAGTGCCCGGGAACACAGATACGCAGTATTTT.

This clonotype was counted between two and nine times. CDR3 sequence (DNA): TGTGCCAGCAGGCCCCGCATGAGGGGTCAAGAGACCCAGTACTTC. It is translated as CASRPRMRGQETQYF. The chain employs TRBV6-1 and TRBJ2-5; D is possibly TRBD1 or TRBD2 (5 bases each). The CDR3 spans 15 residues. V was cut by 6 bases and J by 2 bases, with 16 bases left in between. CDR1 and CDR2 from the germline V gene are MNHNS and SASEGT.

This clonotype was seen repeatedly, ten times or more. The rearrangement uses TRBV12-3 or TRBV12-4 and TRBJ2-3, with TRBD2 matching 8 bases. The CDR3 spans 12 residues. Trimming removed 7 bases from V and 8 bases from J; junction bases left unmatched: 5. The DNA of the CDR3 is TGTGCCAGCACCGGGCGGGGGGTTACGCAGTATTTT. Translated, it gives CASTGRGVTQYF.